This section outlines one TCR beta chain sequence together with its context. Authors' processing steps: Reference gene primers were amplified, and this amplification served to estimate nucleated cell counts. Generated by immunoSEQ multiplex PCR, the TCRdb table keeps only in-frame clones and is missing some. From that table come the V and J calls and clone size; the DNA was used to work out D and trimming. The sample carries 110,000 or so clones, around 84% recorded once. This record belongs to a study of blood T cell repertoires in COVID-19. For the study at large: The analysed material was cDNA or gDNA that came from T cells, B-cell-depleted T cells, or PBMCs.

CDR1 is SGHNT, CDR2 YYREEE, per germline (reference sequence). V was trimmed by 0 bases and J by 5 bases, leaving 14 bases between them. This CDR3 region has 16 residues. The receptor was derived from a man between 40 and 49 years old with acute or convalescent COVID-19. The material sequenced was peripheral blood. The V and J genes are TRBV5-4 and TRBJ1-4; no definite D call. The CDR3 sequence: CASSLAGGLFNEKLFF. In DNA form, the CDR3 reads TGTGCCAGCAGCTTGGCCGGTGGTCTTTTCAATGAAAAACTGTTTTTT.